Listed below are T cell receptor beta chains from one sample, sequenced in a study of early T cells in non-severe SARS-CoV-2 infection. TCRdb recomputed calls from the 5' RACE reads with MiXCR, one row per CDR3 protein. Here the sample spans some 50,000 distinct CDR3 sequences, about 10% being singletons. The sequenced material came from whole blood. These receptors originate from an adult who was a healthcare worker with PCR-confirmed SARS-CoV-2 infection or an uninfected control (not recorded which). CDR3s include the opening cysteine and the closing phenylalanine or tryptophan. D genes are given only for firm matches. A clone size is listed for some rows: how often the clone was seen (once, few, many), or a class if it is expanded.

CASSYLTGSNYGYTF,TGTGCCAGCAGTTACTTGACAGGTTCTAACTATGGCTACACCTTC,many,TRBJ1-2,NA,TRBV6-5
CASSPIGHLTDTQYF,TGCGCCAGCAGCCCCATAGGACACCTCACAGATACGCAGTATTTT,many,TRBJ2-3,NA,TRBV4-1
CASTPGTSLVLAEAFF,TGTGCCAGCACCCCCGGGACATCTTTAGTTCTTGCTGAAGCTTTCTTT,NA,TRBJ1-1,NA,TRBV5-5
CSAKTVGEQYF,TGCAGTGCTAAGACAGTGGGGGAGCAGTACTTC,NA,TRBJ2-7,NA,TRBV20-1
CSARGGGDEQFF,TGCAGTGCTAGGGGGGGAGGGGATGAGCAGTTCTTC,many,TRBJ2-1,TRBD2,TRBV20-1
CAGQGYYGYTF,TGTGCCGGACAGGGGTATTATGGCTACACCTTC,many,TRBJ1-2,TRBD1,TRBV30
CSVGQTPQPYTEAFF,TGCAGCGTGGGACAGACCCCTCAACCTTACACTGAAGCTTTCTTT,many,TRBJ1-1,TRBD1,TRBV29-1
CASSLGGVRTDTQYF,TGTGCCAGCAGCCTCGGGGGCGTACGCACAGATACGCAGTATTTT,NA,TRBJ2-3,NA,TRBV5-4
CSAIPDREDEKLFF,TGCAGTGCTATCCCAGACAGGGAAGATGAAAAACTGTTTTTT,many,TRBJ1-4,TRBD1,TRBV20-1
CASSPGQPYEQFF,TGTGCCAGCAGCCCGGGACAGCCCTATGAGCAGTTCTTC,many,TRBJ2-1,TRBD1,TRBV14
CSVAMGQGATDTQYF,TGCAGCGTTGCGATGGGGCAGGGGGCAACAGATACGCAGTATTTT,many,TRBJ2-3,TRBD1,TRBV29-1
CASSRAQGGNTIYF,TGTGCCAGCAGCCGGGCCCAGGGAGGAAACACCATATATTTT,many,TRBJ1-3,NA,TRBV14
CASTRRWSYEQYF,TGTGCCAGCACCCGAAGGTGGTCCTACGAGCAGTACTTC,many,TRBJ2-7,NA,TRBV6-6
CASIDGTGELFF,TGTGCCAGCATCGATGGGACCGGGGAGCTGTTTTTT,NA,TRBJ2-2,NA,TRBV6-2/TRBV6-3
CASSLSPETQYF,TGTGCCAGCAGCTTAAGCCCGGAGACCCAGTACTTC,few,TRBJ2-5,NA,TRBV7-9
CSARRLRGTDTQYF,TGCAGTGCAAGAAGACTGCGGGGCACAGATACGCAGTATTTT,many,TRBJ2-3,NA,TRBV20-1
CASSPRGGGHNEQFF,TGTGCCAGCTCACCCCGCGGCGGGGGGCACAATGAGCAGTTCTTC,many,TRBJ2-1,TRBD2,TRBV18
CASSSRENTKAFF,TGCGCCAGCAGCTCGAGGGAGAACACTAAAGCTTTCTTT,few,TRBJ1-1,NA,TRBV5-1
CASSLGTGGQETQYF,TGTGCCAGCAGCCTGGGGACAGGGGGCCAAGAGACCCAGTACTTC,many,TRBJ2-5,TRBD1,TRBV13